This TCR beta chain is from a study of cytomegalovirus exposure and HLA in healthy donors. Primers: 60 Vbeta forward and 13 Jbeta reverse. Sequencing used immunoSEQ multiplex PCR; TCRdb keeps in-frame clones, though not all of them. The table lists under 200,000 clones, 55% to 70% of them singletons. Study-wide results and limits: Only CMV serostatus was available as immune exposure information. Within an earlier analysis, most TCR beta V segments proved productive either about 90% or about 30% of the time. Across donors, presence/absence analyses took sequencing depth to be roughly uniform.

This CDR3 comprises 18 residues. Germline loops: CDR1 SGHDT, CDR2 YYEEEE. This clone was recorded only once. Antigen specificity is unknown. Mismatch with germline at one junction end may stem from a read error. Unrecorded immune exposures were likely, despite nominal health at sampling. The sequence came from a woman aged 40 to 50 in good health and CMV-seropositive. The chain combines TRBV5-6 with TRBJ1-2; a weak D match, TRBD1 (6 bases). The sample was PBMCs. This chain's CDR3 is CASSFLAYRDTDNYGYPF. For the CDR3, the DNA is TGTGCCAGCAGTTTCTTAGCTTACCGGGACACGGATAACTATGGCTACCCCTTC.